A selection of T cell receptor beta chains follows, all from one sample in a study of cytomegalovirus exposure and HLA in healthy donors. Assay used: immunoSEQ multiplex PCR; TCRdb lists only in-frame clones, some missing. The table includes about 150,000 clones, approximately 74% detected once. Sequenced input: PBMCs. These TCRs come from a man aged 18-30 years in good health and CMV-seropositive. CDR3s include the opening cysteine and the closing phenylalanine or tryptophan. D genes are given only for firm matches. The size field is filled for only some rows; it gives once, few, many or a size class.

TRBV5-1	TRBJ2-3	TRBD1	NA	CASSKGQGIEDTQYF	TGCGCCAGCAGCAAGGGACAGGGGATTGAAGATACGCAGTATTTT
TRBV15	TRBJ1-5	NA	NA	CATSRETPGRGSGNQPQHF	TGTGCCACCAGCAGAGAAACCCCGGGGAGGGGCTCAGGGAATCAGCCCCAGCATTTT
TRBV7-9	TRBJ2-7	NA	once	CASSFTGQAYEQYF	TGTGCCAGCAGCTTTACAGGTCAAGCCTACGAGCAGTACTTC
TRBV6-1	TRBJ1-2	NA	few	CASSVGRSVYGYTF	TGTGCCAGCAGTGTGGGCAGGTCGGTGTATGGCTACACCTTC
TRBV7-9	TRBJ1-5	NA	few	CASSLGSQPQHF	TGTGCCAGCAGCTTGGGCAGTCAGCCCCAGCATTTT
TRBV2	TRBJ2-7	NA	few	CASSGQYEQYF	TGTGCCAGCAGTGGACAGTACGAGCAGTACTTC
TRBV5-1	TRBJ2-5	NA	NA	CASSGVASETQYF	TGCGCCAGCAGCGGGGTGGCTAGCGAGACCCAGTACTTC
TRBV14	TRBJ2-5	NA	few	CASSQVAGSPLETQYF	TGTGCCAGCAGCCAAGTCGCAGGGTCACCCCTAGAGACCCAGTACTTC
TRBV2	TRBJ1-2	NA	once	CASTPRDYGYTF	TGTGCCAGCACCCCCAGGGACTATGGCTACACCTTC
TRBV6-4	TRBJ2-2	NA	NA	CASRPSGAGELFF	TGTGCCAGCAGACCTAGTGGCGCCGGGGAGCTGTTTTTT
TRBV6-6	TRBJ1-4	TRBD1	few	CASRPPGGRTNEKLFF	TGTGCCAGCAGACCCCCAGGGGGCAGGACTAATGAAAAACTGTTTTTT
TRBV6-5	TRBJ2-7	TRBD1	NA	CASSYSGQGAGEQYF	TGTGCCAGCAGTTACTCAGGACAGGGGGCGGGGGAGCAGTACTTC
TRBV4-3	TRBJ2-3	NA	NA	CASSRTTSGTSRTDTQYF	TGCGCCAGCAGCCGCACCACGAGCGGGACAAGTCGCACAGATACGCAGTATTTT
TRBV7-9	TRBJ2-7	NA	NA	CASSKQGSFYEQYF	TGTGCCAGCTCAAAGCAGGGCTCTTTCTACGAGCAGTACTTC
TRBV7-8	TRBJ2-5	NA	once	CASTRDLQETQYF	TGTGCCAGCACCCGGGACTTACAAGAGACCCAGTACTTC
TRBV27	TRBJ1-2	TRBD1	NA	CASSSIGDRGWGYTF	TGTGCCAGCAGTTCTATAGGGGACAGGGGTTGGGGCTACACCTTC
TRBV19	TRBJ1-5	NA	NA	CASSIQGSINSNQPQHF	TGTGCCAGTAGTATACAGGGATCCATAAATAGCAATCAGCCCCAGCATTTT